The present T cell receptor beta chain was sequenced within a study of regulatory T cells in long-lasting Graves disease. This clonotype showed up just a few times. The time point denotes: persistent/refractory GD, antithyroid drugs over 5 years with positive TRAb. PBMC RNA served as the TCR library source. CDR1 and CDR2 (germline): MNHEY, SVGAGI. The CDR3 totals 14 residues. V was pared by 2 bases and J by 4 bases, with 11 bases between. Both iRepertoire HTBI primers and Arm-PCR of CDR3 regions were used to build the TCR beta libraries. One entry per CDR3 protein, called by TCRdb with MiXCR from the multiplex PCR reads. The sample includes 700,000 or so distinct CDR3 sequences, 30% of them seen just once.

The receptor comes from a female donor with Graves disease. This specimen consisted of peripheral blood mononuclear cells (PBMCs), obtained when the disease was refractory, from a patient treated with antithyroid drugs. The V call is TRBV6-5, the J call TRBJ1-2; D remains unclear. The CDR3, as DNA: TGTGCCAGCAGTTACGTGGGCGCGGGCTATGGCTACACCTTC. Protein product: CASSYVGAGYGYTF.